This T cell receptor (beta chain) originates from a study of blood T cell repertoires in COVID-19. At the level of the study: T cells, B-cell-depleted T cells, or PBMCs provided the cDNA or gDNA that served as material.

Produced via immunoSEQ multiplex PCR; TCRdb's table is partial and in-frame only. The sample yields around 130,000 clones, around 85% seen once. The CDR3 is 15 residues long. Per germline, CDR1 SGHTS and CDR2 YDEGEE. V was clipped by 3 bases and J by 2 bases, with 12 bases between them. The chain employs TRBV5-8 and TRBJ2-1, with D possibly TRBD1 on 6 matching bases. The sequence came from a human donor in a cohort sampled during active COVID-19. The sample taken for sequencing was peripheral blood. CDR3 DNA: TGTGCCAGCAGCTCCTCAGGGGCCACCTACAATGAGCAGTTCTTC. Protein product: CASSSSGATYNEQFF.